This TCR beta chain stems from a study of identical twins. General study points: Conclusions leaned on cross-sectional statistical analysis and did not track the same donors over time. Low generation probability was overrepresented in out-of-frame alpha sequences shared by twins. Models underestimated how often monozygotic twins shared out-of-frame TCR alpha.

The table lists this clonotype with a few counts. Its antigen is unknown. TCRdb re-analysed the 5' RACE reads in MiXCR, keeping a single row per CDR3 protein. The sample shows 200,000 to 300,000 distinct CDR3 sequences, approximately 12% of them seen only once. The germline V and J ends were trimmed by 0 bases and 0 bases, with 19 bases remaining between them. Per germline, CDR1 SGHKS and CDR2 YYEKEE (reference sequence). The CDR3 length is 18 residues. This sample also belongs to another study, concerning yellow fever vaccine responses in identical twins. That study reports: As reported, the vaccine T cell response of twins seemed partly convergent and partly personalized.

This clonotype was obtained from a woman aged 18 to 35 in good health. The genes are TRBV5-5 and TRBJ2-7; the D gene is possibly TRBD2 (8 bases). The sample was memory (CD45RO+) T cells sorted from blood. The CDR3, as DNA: TGTGCCAGCAGCTTGGTGGGGACTAGGGGGCGAACCTCCTACGAGCAGTACTTC. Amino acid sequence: CASSLVGTRGRTSYEQYF.